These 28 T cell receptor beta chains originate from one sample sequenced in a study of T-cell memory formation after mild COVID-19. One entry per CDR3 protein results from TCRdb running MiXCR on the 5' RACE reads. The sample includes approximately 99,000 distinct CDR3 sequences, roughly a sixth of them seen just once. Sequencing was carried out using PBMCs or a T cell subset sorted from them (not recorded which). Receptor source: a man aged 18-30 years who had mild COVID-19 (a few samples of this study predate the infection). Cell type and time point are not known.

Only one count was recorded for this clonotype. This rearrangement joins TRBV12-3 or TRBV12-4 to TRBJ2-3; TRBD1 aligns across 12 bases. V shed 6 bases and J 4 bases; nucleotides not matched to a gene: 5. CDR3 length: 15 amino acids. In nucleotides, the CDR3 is TGTGCCAGCAGCCCAGGGACAGGGGGCGCAGATACGCAGTATTTT. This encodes CASSPGTGGADTQYF.

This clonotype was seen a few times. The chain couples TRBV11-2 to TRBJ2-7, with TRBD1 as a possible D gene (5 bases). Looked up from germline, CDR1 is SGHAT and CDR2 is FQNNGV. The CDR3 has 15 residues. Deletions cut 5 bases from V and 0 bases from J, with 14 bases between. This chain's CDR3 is CASSLGAGPSYEQYF. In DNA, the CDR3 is TGTGCCAGCAGCCTTGGGGCAGGGCCCTCCTACGAGCAGTACTTC.

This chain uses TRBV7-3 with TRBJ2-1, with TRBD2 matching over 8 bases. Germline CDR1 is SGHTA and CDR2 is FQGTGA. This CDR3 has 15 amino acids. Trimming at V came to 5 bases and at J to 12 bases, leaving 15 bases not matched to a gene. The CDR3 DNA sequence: TGTGCCAGCAGCCCACGGGGTACGGGGGGGTCTCTGCAGTTCTTC. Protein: CASSPRGTGGSLQFF.

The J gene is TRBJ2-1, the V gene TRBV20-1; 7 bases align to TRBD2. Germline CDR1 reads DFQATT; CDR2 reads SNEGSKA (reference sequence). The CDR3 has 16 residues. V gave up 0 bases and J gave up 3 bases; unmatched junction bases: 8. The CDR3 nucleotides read TGCAGTGCTAGAGATTTGGCTAGCGGATACTACAATGAGCAGTTCTTC. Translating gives CSARDLASGYYNEQFF.

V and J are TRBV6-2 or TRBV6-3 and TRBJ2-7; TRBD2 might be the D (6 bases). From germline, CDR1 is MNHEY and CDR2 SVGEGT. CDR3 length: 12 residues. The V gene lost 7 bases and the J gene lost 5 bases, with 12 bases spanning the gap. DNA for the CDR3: TGTGCCAGCAAGGAGGGAACGCACGAGCAGTACTTC. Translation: CASKEGTHEQYF.

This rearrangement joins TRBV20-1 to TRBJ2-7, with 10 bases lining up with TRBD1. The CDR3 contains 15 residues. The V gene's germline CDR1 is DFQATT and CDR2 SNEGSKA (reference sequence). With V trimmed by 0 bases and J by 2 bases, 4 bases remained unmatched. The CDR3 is CSARDQGQGTYEQYF. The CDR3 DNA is TGCAGTGCTAGAGATCAGGGACAGGGGACCTACGAGCAGTACTTC.

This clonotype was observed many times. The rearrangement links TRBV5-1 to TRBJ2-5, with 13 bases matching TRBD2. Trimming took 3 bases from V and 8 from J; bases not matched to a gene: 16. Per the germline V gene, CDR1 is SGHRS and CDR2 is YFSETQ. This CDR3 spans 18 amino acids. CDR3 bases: TGCGCCAGCAGCTGGAGGACTAGCGGGGGACCCACGGGGGAAACCCAGTACTTC. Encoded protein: CASSWRTSGGPTGETQYF.

The CDR3 bases are TGTGCCAGCAGCTTAGACACCCCACGGGAGACCCAGTACTTC. This encodes CASSLDTPRETQYF. This chain connects TRBV7-9 to TRBJ2-5, with no clear D. Germline values: CDR1 SEHNR, CDR2 FQNEAQ (reference sequence). Between the trimmed V and J ends, which lost 1 base and 5 bases, there was a span of 11 bases. This CDR3 comprises 14 residues.

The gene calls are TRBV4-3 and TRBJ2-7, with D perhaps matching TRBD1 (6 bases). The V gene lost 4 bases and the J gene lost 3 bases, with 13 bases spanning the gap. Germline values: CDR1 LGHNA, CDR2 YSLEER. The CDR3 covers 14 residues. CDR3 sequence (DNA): TGCGCCAGCAGCCGAGAGACAGGTCTCTACGAGCAGTACTTC. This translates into CASSRETGLYEQYF.

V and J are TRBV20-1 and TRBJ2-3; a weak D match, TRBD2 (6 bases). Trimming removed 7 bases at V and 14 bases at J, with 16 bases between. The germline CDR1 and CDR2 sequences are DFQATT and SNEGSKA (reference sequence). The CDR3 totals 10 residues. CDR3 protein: CSVGLARGYF. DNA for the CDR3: TGCAGTGTGGGGCTAGCGCGAGGGTATTTT.

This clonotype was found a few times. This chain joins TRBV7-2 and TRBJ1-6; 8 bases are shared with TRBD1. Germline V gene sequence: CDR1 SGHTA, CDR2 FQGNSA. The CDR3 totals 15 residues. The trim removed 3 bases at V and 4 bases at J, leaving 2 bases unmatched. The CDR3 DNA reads TGTGCCAGCAGCTTGGGGACAGGTTATAATTCACCCCTCCACTTT. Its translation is CASSLGTGYNSPLHF.

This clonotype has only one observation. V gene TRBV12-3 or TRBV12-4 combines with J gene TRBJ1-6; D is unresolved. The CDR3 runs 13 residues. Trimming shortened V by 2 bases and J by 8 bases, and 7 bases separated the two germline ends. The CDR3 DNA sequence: TGTGCCAGCAGTTTACGGAGGGATTCACCCCTCCACTTT. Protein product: CASSLRRDSPLHF.

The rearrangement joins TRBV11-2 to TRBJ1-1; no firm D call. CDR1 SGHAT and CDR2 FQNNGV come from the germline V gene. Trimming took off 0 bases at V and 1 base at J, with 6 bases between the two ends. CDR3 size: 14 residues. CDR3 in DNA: TGTGCCAGCAGCTTAGAGGGTAAGAACACTGAAGCTTTCTTT. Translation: CASSLEGKNTEAFF.

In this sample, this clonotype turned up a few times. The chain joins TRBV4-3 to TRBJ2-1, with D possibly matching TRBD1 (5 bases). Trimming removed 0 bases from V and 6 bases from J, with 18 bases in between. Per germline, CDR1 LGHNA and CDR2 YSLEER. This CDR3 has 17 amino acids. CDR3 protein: CASSQDSSGWYGNEQFF. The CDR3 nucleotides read TGCGCCAGCAGCCAAGACTCGTCAGGGTGGTACGGCAATGAGCAGTTCTTC.

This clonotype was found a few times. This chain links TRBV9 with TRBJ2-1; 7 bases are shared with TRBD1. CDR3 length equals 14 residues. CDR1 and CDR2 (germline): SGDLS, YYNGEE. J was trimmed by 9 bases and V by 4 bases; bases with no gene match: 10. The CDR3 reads CASSRGTVPGEQFF. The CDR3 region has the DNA TGTGCCAGCAGCAGGGGGACAGTCCCGGGTGAGCAGTTCTTC.

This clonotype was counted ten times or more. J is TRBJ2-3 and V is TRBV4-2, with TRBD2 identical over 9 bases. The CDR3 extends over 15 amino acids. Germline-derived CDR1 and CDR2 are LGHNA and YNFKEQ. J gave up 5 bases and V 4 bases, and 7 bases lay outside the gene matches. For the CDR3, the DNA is TGTGCCAGCAGCCTCGGCGGGGGGGCCAGAGATACGCAGTATTTT. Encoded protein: CASSLGGGARDTQYF.

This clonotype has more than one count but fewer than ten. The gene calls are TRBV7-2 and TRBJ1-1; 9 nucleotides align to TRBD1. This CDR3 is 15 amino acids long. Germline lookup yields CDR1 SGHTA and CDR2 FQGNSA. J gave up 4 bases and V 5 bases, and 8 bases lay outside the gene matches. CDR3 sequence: CASSPGTGRGTEAFF. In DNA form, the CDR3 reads TGTGCCAGCAGCCCTGGGACAGGGAGGGGCACTGAAGCTTTCTTT.

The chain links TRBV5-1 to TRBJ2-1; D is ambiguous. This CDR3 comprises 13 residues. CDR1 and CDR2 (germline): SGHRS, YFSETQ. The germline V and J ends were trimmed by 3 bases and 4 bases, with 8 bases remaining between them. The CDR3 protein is CASSSEFYNEQFF. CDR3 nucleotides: TGCGCCAGCAGCTCCGAATTTTACAATGAGCAGTTCTTC.

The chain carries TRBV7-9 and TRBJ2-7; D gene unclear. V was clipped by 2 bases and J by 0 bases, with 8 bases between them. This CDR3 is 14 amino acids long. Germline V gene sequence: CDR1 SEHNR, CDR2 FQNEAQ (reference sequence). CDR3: CASSLYNRSYEQYF. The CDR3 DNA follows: TGTGCCAGCAGCTTATATAACCGCTCCTACGAGCAGTACTTC.

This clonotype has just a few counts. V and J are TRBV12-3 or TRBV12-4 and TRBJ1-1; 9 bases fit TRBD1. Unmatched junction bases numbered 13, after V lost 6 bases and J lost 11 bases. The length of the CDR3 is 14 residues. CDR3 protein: CASSLQGAQTAAFF. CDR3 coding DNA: TGTGCCAGCAGCCTACAGGGGGCGCAAACGGCTGCTTTCTTT.

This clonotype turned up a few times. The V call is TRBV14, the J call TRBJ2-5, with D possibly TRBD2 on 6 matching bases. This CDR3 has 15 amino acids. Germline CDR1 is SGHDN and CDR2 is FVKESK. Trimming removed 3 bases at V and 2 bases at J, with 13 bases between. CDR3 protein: CASSQDRDWQETQYF. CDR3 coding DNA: TGTGCCAGCAGCCAGGACCGGGACTGGCAAGAGACCCAGTACTTC. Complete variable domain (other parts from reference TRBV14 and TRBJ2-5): EAGVTQFPSHSVIEKGQTVTLRCDPISGHDNLYWYRRVMGKEIKFLLHFVKESKQDESGMPNNRFLAERTGGTYSTLKVQPAELEDSGVYFCASSQDRDWQETQYFGPGTRLLVL.

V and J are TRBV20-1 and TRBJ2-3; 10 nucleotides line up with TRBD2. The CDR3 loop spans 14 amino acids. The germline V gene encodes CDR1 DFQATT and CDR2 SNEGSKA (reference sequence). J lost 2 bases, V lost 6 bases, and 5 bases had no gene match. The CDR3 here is CSARTSGHTDTQYF. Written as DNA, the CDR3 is TGCAGTGCCCGGACTAGCGGACACACAGATACGCAGTATTTT.

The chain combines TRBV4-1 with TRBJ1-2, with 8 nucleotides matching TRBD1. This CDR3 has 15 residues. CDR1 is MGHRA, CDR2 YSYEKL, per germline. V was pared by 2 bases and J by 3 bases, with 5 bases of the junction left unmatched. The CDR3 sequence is CASSQTGQGHYGYTF. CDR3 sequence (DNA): TGCGCCAGCAGCCAAACCGGACAGGGCCACTATGGCTACACCTTC.

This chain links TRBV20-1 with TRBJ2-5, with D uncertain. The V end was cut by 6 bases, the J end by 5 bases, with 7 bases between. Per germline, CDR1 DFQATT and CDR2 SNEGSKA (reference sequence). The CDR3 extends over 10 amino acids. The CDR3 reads CSAPLETQYF. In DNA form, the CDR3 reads TGCAGTGCCCCGCTGGAGACCCAGTACTTC.

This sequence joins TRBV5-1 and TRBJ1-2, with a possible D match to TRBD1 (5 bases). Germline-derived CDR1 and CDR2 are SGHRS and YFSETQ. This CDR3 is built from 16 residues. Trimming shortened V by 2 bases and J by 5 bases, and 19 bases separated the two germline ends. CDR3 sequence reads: CASSFPEGAPLYGYTF. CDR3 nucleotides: TGCGCCAGCAGCTTCCCCGAAGGGGCTCCCCTATATGGCTACACCTTC.

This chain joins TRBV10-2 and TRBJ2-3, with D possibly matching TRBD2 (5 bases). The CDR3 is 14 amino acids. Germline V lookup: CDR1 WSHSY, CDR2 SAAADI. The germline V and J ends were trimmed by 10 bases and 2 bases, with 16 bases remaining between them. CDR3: CATATSHLTDTQYF. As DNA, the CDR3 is TGCGCCACTGCAACTAGTCACCTCACAGATACGCAGTATTTT.

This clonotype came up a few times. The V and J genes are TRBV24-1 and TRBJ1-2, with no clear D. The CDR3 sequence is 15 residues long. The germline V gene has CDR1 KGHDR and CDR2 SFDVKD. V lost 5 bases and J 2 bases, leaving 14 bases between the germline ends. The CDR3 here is CATSVPLLSNYGYTF. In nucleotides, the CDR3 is TGTGCCACCAGTGTCCCACTCCTGTCCAACTATGGCTACACCTTC.

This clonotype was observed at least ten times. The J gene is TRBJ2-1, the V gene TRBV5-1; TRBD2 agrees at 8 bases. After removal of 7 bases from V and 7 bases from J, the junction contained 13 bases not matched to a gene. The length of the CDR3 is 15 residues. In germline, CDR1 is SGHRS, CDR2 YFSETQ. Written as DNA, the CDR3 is TGCGCCAGCGGAGGTAGCGGGGTAGCGGGTAATGAGCAGTTCTTC. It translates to CASGGSGVAGNEQFF.